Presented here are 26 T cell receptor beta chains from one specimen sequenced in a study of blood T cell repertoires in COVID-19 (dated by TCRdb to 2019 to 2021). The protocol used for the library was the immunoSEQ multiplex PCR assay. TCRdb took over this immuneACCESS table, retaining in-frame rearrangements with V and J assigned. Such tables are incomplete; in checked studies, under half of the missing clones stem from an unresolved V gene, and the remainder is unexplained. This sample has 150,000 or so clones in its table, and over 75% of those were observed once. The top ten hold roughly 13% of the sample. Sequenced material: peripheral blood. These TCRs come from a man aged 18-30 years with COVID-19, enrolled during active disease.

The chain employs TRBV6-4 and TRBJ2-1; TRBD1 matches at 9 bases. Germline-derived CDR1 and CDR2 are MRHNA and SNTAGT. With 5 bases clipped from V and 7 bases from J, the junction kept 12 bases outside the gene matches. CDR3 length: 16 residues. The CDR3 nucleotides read TGTGCCAGCAGTCCACGTCCCGGGACAGGGAAGAATGAGCAGTTCTTC. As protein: CASSPRPGTGKNEQFF.

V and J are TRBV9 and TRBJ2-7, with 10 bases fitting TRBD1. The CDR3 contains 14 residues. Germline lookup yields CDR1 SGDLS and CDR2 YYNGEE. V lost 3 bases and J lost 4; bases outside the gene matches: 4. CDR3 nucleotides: TGTGCCAGCAGCGGCCGGGACAGGGGTTACGAGCAGTACTTC. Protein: CASSGRDRGYEQYF.

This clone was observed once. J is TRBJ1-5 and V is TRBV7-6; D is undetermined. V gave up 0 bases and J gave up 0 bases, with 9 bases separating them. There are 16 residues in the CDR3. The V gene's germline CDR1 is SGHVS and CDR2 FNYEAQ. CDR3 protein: CASSLAAGYSNQPQHF. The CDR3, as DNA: TGTGCCAGCAGCTTAGCGGCGGGGTATAGCAATCAGCCCCAGCATTTT.

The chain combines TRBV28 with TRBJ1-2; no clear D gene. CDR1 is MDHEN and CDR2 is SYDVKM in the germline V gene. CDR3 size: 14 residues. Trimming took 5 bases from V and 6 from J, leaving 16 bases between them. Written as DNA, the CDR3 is TGTGCCAGCAGTCAAACCGGGAGTAAAAATGGCTACACCTTC. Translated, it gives CASSQTGSKNGYTF.

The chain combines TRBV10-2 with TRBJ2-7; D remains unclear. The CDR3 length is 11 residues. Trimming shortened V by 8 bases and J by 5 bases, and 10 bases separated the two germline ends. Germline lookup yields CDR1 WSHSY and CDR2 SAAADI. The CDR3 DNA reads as TGCGCCAGCCTCGTTACGGACGAGCAGTACTTC. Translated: CASLVTDEQYF.

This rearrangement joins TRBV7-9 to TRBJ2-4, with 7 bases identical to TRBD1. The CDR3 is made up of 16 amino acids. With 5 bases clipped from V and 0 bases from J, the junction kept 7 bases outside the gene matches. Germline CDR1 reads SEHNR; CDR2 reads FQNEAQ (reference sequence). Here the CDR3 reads CASSPQGTLAKNIQYF. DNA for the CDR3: TGTGCCAGCAGCCCACAGGGGACCCTAGCCAAAAACATTCAGTACTTC.

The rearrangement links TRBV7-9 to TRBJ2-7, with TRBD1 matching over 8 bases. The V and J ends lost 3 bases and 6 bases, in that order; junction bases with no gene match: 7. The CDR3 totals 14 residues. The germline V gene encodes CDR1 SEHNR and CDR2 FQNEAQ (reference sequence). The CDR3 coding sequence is TGTGCCAGCAGCTTCCAGGGACAGGCTGGCGAGCAGTACTTC. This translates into CASSFQGQAGEQYF.

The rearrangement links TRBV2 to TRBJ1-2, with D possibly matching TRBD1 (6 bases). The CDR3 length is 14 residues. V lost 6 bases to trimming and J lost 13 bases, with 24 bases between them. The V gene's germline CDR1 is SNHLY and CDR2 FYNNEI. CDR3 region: CASRGWLKQGSSTF. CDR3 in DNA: TGTGCCAGCAGAGGGTGGCTAAAGCAGGGGTCCTCCACCTTC.

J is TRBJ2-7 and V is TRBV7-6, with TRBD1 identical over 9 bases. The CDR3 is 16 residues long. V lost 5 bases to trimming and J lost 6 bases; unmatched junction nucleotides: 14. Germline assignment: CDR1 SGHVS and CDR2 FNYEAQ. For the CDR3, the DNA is TGTGCCAGCAGCCATTTGGACAGGGGTTCCTCGGGCGAGCAGTACTTC. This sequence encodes CASSHLDRGSSGEQYF. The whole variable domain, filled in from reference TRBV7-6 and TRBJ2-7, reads GAGVSQSPRYKVTKRGQDVALRCDPISGHVSLYWYRQALGQGPEFLTYFNYEAQQDKSGLPNDRFSAERPEGSISTLTIQRTEQRDSAMYRCASSHLDRGSSGEQYFGPGTRLTVT.

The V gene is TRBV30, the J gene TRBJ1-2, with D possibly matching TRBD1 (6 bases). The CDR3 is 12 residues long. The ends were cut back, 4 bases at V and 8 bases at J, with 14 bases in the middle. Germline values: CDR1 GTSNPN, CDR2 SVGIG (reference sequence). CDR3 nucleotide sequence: TGTGCCTGGATGGGGGCTGACGGCGGCTACACCTTC. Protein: CAWMGADGGYTF.

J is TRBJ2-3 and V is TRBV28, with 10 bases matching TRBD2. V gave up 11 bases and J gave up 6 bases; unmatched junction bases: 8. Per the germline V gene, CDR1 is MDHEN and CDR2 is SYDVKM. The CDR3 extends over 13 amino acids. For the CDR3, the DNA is TGTGCCTGGTCTAGCGGGAGTTTTGATACGCAGTATTTT. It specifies CAWSSGSFDTQYF. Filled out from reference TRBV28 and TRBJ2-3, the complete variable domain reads DVKVTQSSRYLVKRTGEKVFLECVQDMDHENMFWYRQDPGLGLRLIYFSYDVKMKEKGDIPEGYSVSREKKERFSLILESASTNQTSMYLCAWSSGSFDTQYFGPGTRLTVL.

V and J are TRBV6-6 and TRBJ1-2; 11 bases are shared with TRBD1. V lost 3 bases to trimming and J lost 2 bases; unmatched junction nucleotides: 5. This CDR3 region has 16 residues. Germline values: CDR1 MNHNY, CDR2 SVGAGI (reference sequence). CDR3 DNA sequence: TGTGCCAGCAGTTATACCGGGACAGGGGGGAACTATGGCTACACCTTC. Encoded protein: CASSYTGTGGNYGYTF.

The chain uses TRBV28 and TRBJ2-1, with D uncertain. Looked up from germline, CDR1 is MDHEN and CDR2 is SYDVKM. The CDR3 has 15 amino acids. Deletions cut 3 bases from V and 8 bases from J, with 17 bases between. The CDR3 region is CASSFGRLESHEQFF. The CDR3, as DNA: TGTGCCAGCAGTTTTGGGCGTCTTGAGTCCCATGAGCAGTTCTTC.

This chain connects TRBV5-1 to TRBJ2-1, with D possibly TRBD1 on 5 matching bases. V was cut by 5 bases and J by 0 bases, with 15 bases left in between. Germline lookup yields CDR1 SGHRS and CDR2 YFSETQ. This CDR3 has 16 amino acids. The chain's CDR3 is CASRQAASRSYNEQFF. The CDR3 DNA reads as TGCGCCAGCAGACAGGCGGCGAGCCGCTCCTACAATGAGCAGTTCTTC.

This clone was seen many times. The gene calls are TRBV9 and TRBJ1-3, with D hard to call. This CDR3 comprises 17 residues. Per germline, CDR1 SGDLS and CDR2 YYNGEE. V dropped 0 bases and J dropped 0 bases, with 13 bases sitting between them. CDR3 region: CASSVGANPSSGNTIYF. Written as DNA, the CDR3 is TGTGCCAGCAGCGTAGGAGCAAATCCTAGCTCTGGAAACACCATATATTTT.

The CDR3 sequence: CASSSGYYYGYTF. In DNA form, the CDR3 reads TGTGCCAGCAGCTCGGGATACTACTATGGCTACACCTTC. The V gene is TRBV12-3 or TRBV12-4, the J gene TRBJ1-2; no firm D call. V was pared by 6 bases and J by 3 bases, with 11 bases between. This CDR3 is 13 amino acids long.

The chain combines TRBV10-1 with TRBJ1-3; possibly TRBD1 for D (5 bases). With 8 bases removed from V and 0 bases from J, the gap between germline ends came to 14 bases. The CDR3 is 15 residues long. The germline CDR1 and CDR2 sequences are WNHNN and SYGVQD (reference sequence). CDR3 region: CASLSGRLSGNTIYF. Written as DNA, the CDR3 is TGCGCCAGCCTATCAGGGAGGCTCTCTGGAAACACCATATATTTT.

The CDR3 bases are TGTGCCAGCAGTTACGAGGGTGAGGTTCTGGAAGCTTTCTTT. This codes for CASSYEGEVLEAFF. This sequence joins TRBV6-2 or TRBV6-3 and TRBJ1-1; no clear D. This CDR3 has 14 residues. V dropped 2 bases and J dropped 8 bases, with 15 bases sitting between them. Germline loops: CDR1 MNHEY, CDR2 SVGEGT.

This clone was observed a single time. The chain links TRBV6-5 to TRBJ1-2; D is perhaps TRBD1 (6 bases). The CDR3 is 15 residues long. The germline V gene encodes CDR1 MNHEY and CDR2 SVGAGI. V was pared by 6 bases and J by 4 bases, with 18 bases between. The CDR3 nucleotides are TGTGCCAGCAGCAACCGAAGGGGGGGGAGCTATGGCTACACCTTC. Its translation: CASSNRRGGSYGYTF.

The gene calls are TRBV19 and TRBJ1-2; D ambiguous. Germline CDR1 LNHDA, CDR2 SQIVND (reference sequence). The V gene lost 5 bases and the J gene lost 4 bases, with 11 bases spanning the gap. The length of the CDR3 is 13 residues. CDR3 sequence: CASSRRTLYGYTF. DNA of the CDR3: TGTGCCAGTAGTCGTAGAACCCTCTATGGCTACACCTTC.

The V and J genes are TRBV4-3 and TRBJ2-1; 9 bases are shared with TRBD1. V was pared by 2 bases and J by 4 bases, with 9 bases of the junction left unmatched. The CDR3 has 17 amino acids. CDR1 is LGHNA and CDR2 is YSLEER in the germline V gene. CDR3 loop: CASSQLPGQGLYNEQFF. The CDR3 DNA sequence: TGCGCCAGCAGCCAACTACCGGGACAGGGTCTATACAATGAGCAGTTCTTC.

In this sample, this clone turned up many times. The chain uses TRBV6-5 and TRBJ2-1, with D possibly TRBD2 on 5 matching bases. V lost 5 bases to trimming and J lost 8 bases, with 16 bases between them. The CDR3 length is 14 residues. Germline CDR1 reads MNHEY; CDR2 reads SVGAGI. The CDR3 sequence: CASSPVDLGDEQFF. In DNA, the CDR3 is TGTGCCAGCAGTCCCGTGGATCTGGGAGATGAGCAGTTCTTC.

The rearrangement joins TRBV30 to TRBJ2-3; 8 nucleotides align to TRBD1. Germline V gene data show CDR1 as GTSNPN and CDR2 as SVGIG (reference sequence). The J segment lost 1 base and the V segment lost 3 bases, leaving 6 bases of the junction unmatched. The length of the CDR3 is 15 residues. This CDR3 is CAWRGTGVGTDTQYF. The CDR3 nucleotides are TGTGCCTGGAGGGGGACAGGTGTGGGCACAGATACGCAGTATTTT.

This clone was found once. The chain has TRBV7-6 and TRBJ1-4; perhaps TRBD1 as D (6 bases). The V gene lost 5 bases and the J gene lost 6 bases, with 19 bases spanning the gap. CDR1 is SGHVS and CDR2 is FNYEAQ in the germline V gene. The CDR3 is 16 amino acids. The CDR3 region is CASSVNTGIGDEKLFF. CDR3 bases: TGTGCCAGCAGCGTCAACACAGGGATCGGTGATGAAAAACTGTTTTTT.

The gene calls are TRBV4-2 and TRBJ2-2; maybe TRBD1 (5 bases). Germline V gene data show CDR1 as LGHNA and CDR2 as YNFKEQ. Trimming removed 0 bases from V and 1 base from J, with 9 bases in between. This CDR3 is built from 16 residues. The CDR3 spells CASSQDRRGNTGELFF. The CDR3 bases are TGTGCCAGCAGCCAAGATAGAAGGGGGAACACCGGGGAGCTGTTTTTT.

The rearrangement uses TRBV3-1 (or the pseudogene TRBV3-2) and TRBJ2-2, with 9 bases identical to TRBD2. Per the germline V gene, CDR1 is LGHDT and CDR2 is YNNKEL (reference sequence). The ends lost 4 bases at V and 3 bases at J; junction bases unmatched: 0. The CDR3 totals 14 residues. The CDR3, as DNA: TGTGCCAGCAGCCTAGCGGGAGACACCGGGGAGCTGTTTTTT. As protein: CASSLAGDTGELFF.